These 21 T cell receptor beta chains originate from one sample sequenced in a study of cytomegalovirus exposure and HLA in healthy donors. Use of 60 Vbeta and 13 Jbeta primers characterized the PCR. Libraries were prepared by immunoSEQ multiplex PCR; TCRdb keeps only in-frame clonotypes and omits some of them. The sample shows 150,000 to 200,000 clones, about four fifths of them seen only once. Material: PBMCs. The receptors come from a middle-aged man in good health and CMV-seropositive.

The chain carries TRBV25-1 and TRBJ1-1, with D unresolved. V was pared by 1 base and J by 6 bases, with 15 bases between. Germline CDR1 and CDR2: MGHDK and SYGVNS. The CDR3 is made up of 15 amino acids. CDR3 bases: TGTGCCAGCAGTGAATCAAAAAGGAGGAGTTCTGAAGCTTTCTTT. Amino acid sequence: CASSESKRRSSEAFF.

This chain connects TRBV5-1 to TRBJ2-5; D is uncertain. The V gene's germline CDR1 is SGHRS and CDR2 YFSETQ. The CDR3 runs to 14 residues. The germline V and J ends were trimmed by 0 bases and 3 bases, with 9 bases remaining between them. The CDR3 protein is CASSLGAQEETQYF. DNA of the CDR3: TGCGCCAGCAGCTTGGGGGCTCAAGAAGAGACCCAGTACTTC.

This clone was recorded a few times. The CDR3 loop is CASSTRTSGDTQYF. In DNA form, the CDR3 reads TGTGCCAGCAGCACTCGGACTAGCGGCGATACGCAGTATTTT. The rearrangement joins TRBV5-4 to TRBJ2-3, with 10 nucleotides matching TRBD2. Germline values: CDR1 SGHNT, CDR2 YYREEE (reference sequence). This CDR3 is built from 14 residues. The V segment lost 4 bases and the J segment 6 bases; nucleotides outside the gene matches: 5.

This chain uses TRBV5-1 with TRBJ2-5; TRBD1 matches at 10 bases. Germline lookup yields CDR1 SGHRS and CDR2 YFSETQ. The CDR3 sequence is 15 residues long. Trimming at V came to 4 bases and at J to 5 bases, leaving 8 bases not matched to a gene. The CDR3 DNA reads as TGCGCCAGCAGCATGGGACAGGGGATAATGGAGACCCAGTACTTC. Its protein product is CASSMGQGIMETQYF.

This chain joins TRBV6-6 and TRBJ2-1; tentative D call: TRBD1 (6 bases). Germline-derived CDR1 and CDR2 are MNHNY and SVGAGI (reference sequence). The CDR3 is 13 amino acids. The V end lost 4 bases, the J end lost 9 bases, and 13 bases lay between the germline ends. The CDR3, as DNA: TGTGCCAGCAGTTCTCAACAGGGAGTTGAGCAGTTCTTC. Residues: CASSSQQGVEQFF.

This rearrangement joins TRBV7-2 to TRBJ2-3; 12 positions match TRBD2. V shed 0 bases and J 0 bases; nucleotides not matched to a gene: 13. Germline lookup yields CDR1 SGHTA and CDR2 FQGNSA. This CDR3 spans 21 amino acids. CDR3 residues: CASSLASGLAGKGHSTDTQYF. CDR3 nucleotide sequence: TGTGCCAGCAGCTTAGCTTCTGGACTAGCGGGAAAAGGGCACAGCACAGATACGCAGTATTTT.

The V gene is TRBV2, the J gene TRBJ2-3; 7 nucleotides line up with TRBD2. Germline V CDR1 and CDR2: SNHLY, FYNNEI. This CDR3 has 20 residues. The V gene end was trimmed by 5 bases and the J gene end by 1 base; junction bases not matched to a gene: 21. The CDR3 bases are TGTGCCAGCAGTTACCCCCGGGCTAGCGGTTACCGCGACCGCACAGATACGCAGTATTTT. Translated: CASSYPRASGYRDRTDTQYF. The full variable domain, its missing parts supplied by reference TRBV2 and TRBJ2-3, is EPEVTQTPSHQVTQMGQEVILRCVPISNHLYFYWYRQILGQKVEFLVSFYNNEISEKSEIFDDQFSVERPDGSNFTLKIRSTKLEDSAMYFCASSYPRASGYRDRTDTQYFGPGTRLTVL.

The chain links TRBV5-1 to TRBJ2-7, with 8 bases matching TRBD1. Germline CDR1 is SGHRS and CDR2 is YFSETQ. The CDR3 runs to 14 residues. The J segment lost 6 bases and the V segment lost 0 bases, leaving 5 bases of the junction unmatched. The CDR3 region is CASSLGRTGSEQYF. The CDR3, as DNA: TGCGCCAGCAGCTTGGGACGGACAGGGTCCGAGCAGTACTTC.

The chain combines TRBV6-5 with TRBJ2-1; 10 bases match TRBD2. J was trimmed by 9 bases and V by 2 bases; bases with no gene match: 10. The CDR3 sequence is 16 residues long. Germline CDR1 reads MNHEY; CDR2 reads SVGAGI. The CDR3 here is CASSYAGLAIGGEQFF. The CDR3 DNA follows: TGTGCCAGCAGTTACGCGGGACTAGCGATAGGTGGTGAGCAGTTCTTC.

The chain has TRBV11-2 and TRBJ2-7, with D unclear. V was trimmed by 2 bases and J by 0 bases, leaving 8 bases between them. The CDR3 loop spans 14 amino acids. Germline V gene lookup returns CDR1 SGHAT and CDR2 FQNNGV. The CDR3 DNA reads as TGTGCCAGCAGCTTAAAGCCACCCTCCTACGAGCAGTACTTC. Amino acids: CASSLKPPSYEQYF.

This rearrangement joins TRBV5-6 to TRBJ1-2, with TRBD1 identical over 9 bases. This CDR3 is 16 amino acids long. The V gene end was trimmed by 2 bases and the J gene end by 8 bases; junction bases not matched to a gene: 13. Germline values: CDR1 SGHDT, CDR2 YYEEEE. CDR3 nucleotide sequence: TGTGCCAGCAGCTTCAAAACCACAGGGGGCCCTTACGGCTACACCTTC. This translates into CASSFKTTGGPYGYTF.

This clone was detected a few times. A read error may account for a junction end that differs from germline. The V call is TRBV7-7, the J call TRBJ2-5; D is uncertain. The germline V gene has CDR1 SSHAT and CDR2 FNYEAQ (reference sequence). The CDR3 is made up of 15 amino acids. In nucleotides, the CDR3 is TGTGCTAGCAGCTTAGATGTTGGCAGCCAAGAGACCCAGTACTTC. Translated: CASSLDVGSQETQYF.

The CDR3 DNA reads as TGTGCCAGCAGCTCTACAGCTAACTATGGCTACACCTTC. Its protein product is CASSSTANYGYTF. The rearrangement uses TRBV7-8 and TRBJ1-2; D ambiguous. The CDR3 covers 13 residues. Germline-derived CDR1 and CDR2 are SGHVS and FQNEAQ. The V end was cut by 4 bases, the J end by 0 bases, with 6 bases between.

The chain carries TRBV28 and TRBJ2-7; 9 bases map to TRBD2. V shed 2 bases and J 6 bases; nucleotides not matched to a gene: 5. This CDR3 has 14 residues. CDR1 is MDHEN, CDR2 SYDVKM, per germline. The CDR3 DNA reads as TGTGCCAGCAGTTTAGGGCTAGCGGGGTCCGAGCAGTACTTC. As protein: CASSLGLAGSEQYF.

The DNA of the CDR3 is TGTGCCAGCAGCTTGGGGGAGCATAATTCACCCCTCCACTTT. As protein: CASSLGEHNSPLHF. The chain couples TRBV5-4 to TRBJ1-6; D remains ambiguous. Germline V gives CDR1 SGHNT, CDR2 YYREEE (reference sequence). V lost 0 bases, J lost 5 bases, and 6 bases lay in between. This CDR3 is built from 14 residues.

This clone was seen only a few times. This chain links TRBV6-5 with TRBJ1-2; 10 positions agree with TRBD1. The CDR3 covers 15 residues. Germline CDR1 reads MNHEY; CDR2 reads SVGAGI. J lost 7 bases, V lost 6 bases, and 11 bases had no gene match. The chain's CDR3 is CASRRENRDRGGYTF. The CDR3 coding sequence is TGTGCCAGCAGACGTGAAAACCGGGACAGGGGTGGCTACACCTTC.

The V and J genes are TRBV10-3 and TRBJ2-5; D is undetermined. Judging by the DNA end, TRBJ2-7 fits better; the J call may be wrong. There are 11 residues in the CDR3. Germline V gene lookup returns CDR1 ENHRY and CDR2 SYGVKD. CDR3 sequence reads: CAIKNSYEQYF. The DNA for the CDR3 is TGTGCCATCAAGAACAGCTACGAGCAGTACTTC.

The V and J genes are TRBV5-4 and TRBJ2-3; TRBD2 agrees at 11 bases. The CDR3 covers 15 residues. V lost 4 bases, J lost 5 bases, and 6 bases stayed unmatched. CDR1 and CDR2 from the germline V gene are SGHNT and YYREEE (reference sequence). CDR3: CASSLTSGSGDTQYF. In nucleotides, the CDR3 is TGTGCCAGCAGCCTTACTAGCGGGAGCGGAGATACGCAGTATTTT. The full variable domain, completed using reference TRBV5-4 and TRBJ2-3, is ETGVTQSPTHLIKTRGQQVTLRCSSQSGHNTVSWYQQALGQGPQFIFQYYREEENGRGNFPPRFSGLQFPNYSSELNVNALELDDSALYLCASSLTSGSGDTQYFGPGTRLTVL.

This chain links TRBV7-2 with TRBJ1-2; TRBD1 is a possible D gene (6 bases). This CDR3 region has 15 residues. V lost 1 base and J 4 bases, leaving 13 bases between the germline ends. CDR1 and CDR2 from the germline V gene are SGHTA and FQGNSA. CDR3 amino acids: CASSLDTGRGYGYTF. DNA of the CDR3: TGTGCCAGCAGCTTAGATACAGGGAGGGGCTATGGCTACACCTTC.

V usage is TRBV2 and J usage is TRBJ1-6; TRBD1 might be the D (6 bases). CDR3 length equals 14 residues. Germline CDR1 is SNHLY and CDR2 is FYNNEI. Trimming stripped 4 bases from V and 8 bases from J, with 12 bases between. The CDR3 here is CASSVGPGDSPLHF. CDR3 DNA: TGTGCCAGCAGTGTGGGGCCAGGGGATTCACCCCTCCACTTT.

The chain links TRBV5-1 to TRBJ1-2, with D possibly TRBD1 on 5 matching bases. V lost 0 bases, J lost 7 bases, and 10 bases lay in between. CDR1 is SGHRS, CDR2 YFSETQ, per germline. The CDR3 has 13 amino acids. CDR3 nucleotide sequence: TGCGCCAGCAGCTTGGGGGGCGCGTTTGGCTACACCTTC. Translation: CASSLGGAFGYTF. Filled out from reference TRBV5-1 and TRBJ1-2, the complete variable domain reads KAGVTQTPRYLIKTRGQQVTLSCSPISGHRSVSWYQQTPGQGLQFLFEYFSETQRNKGNFPGRFSGRQFSNSRSEMNVSTLELGDSALYLCASSLGGAFGYTFGSGTRLTVV.